This TCR beta chain was documented in a study of STAT5B mutations in CD4+ large granular lymphocyte leukemia. Whole-study results and caveats: TRBV06-family usage was enriched in top patient clones (8/27) versus controls (2/35).

As for this clone: The antigen is not known.

Control samples were healthy donors' buffy coats. Profiled with immunoSEQ multiplex PCR; TCRdb holds only in-frame clones, not every one. The top ten hold approximately 2.5% of the sample, which has 35,000 to 45,000 clones, 80% to 90% seen once. J lost 2 bases, V lost 4 bases, and 6 bases had no gene match. The CDR3 length is 16 residues. CDR1 and CDR2 (germline): LNHNV, YYDKDF (reference sequence). The source material was CD4+ T cells from blood buffy coats. The chain couples TRBV15 to TRBJ2-5; TRBD2 aligns across 11 bases. The source is a human donor in good health. CDR3 amino acids: CATSTGTSGVQETQYF. DNA for the CDR3: TGTGCCACCAGCACCGGGACTAGCGGAGTTCAAGAGACCCAGTACTTC.